Following are 21 T cell receptor beta chains from one sample sequenced in a study of blood T cell repertoires in COVID-19. Some clones are missing from TCRdb's copy, which holds only in-frame ones; the method was immunoSEQ multiplex PCR. The data hold around 220,000 clones, with around four fifths observed a single time. Sequenced material: peripheral blood. Receptors were obtained from a woman of 80 years or more with COVID-19, enrolled during active disease.

CDR3 residues: CASSLTGGRNTEAFF. CDR3 coding DNA: TGTGCCAGCAGTTTGACAGGGGGTCGGAACACTGAAGCTTTCTTT. This sequence joins TRBV6-5 and TRBJ1-1; TRBD1 agrees at 9 bases. The ends lost 4 bases at V and 1 base at J; junction bases unmatched: 4. The CDR3 sequence is 15 residues long. In germline, CDR1 is MNHEY, CDR2 SVGAGI.

Only one count was recorded for this clone. The chain carries TRBV3-1 (or the pseudogene TRBV3-2) and TRBJ1-2, with D uncertain. V was clipped by 2 bases and J by 0 bases, with 7 bases between them. The CDR3 has 14 amino acids. Germline V gene lookup returns CDR1 LGHDT and CDR2 YNNKEL (reference sequence). Here the CDR3 DNA reads TGTGCCAGCAGCCAACGGGGAGCTAACTATGGCTACACCTTC. It is translated as CASSQRGANYGYTF.

V usage is TRBV5-1 and J usage is TRBJ2-2; possibly TRBD1 for D (5 bases). The V gene lost 2 bases and the J gene lost 3 bases, with 5 bases spanning the gap. Per the germline V gene, CDR1 is SGHRS and CDR2 is YFSETQ. This CDR3 contains 13 residues. CDR3 amino acids: CASSFRDTGELFF. The CDR3 region has the DNA TGCGCCAGCAGCTTCAGGGACACCGGGGAGCTGTTTTTT.

Written as DNA, the CDR3 is TGTGCCATCAGGAGAGCAGACAGGCAAAATTCACCCCTCCACTTT. Translated: CAIRRADRQNSPLHF. The chain has TRBV10-3 and TRBJ1-6, with D maybe TRBD1 (6 bases). Germline-derived CDR1 and CDR2 are ENHRY and SYGVKD. V was clipped by 6 bases and J by 7 bases, with 16 bases between them. This CDR3 contains 15 residues.

The chain couples TRBV7-8 to TRBJ1-4; 7 positions agree with TRBD1. CDR3 length equals 16 residues. Germline CDR1 reads SGHVS; CDR2 reads FQNEAQ. The J segment lost 2 bases and the V segment lost 5 bases, leaving 8 bases of the junction unmatched. CDR3 coding DNA: TGTGCCAGCAGCCAAGGGGACAGCGTCACTAATGAAAAACTGTTTTTT. Protein: CASSQGDSVTNEKLFF.

The chain uses TRBV7-6 and TRBJ1-3, with D possibly matching TRBD1 (6 bases). In germline, CDR1 is SGHVS, CDR2 FNYEAQ. V was shortened by 4 bases and J by 1 base, with 11 bases between the two germline ends. CDR3 length equals 15 residues. The CDR3 reads CASSSNRVSGNTIYF. The DNA for the CDR3 is TGTGCCAGCAGCTCGAACAGGGTTTCTGGAAACACCATATATTTT.

The chain couples TRBV30 to TRBJ2-7; 10 nucleotides line up with TRBD1. J was trimmed by 4 bases and V by 3 bases; bases with no gene match: 3. This CDR3 region has 13 residues. Germline loops: CDR1 GTSNPN, CDR2 SVGIG (reference sequence). The CDR3 is CAWRTGGRYEQYF. The CDR3 region has the DNA TGTGCCTGGAGGACAGGGGGCCGATACGAGCAGTACTTC.

The chain carries TRBV7-3 and TRBJ1-5; possibly TRBD1 for D (5 bases). The V and J ends lost 0 bases and 4 bases respectively, with 10 bases between them. The CDR3 is 15 amino acids. In germline, CDR1 is SGHTA, CDR2 FQGTGA. CDR3 loop: CASSLTTQGNQPQHF. CDR3 nucleotide sequence: TGTGCCAGCAGCTTAACCACGCAGGGAAATCAGCCCCAGCATTTT.

The chain combines TRBV5-1 with TRBJ2-3; possibly TRBD2 for D (6 bases). This CDR3 has 15 amino acids. Trimming removed 0 bases at V and 1 base at J, with 9 bases between. Germline V gene lookup returns CDR1 SGHRS and CDR2 YFSETQ. The CDR3 region has the DNA TGCGCCAGCAGCTTGGGGACGGGGGGCACAGATACGCAGTATTTT. Its protein is CASSLGTGGTDTQYF. Supplemented by reference TRBV5-1 and TRBJ2-3, the full variable domain reads KAGVTQTPRYLIKTRGQQVTLSCSPISGHRSVSWYQQTPGQGLQFLFEYFSETQRNKGNFPGRFSGRQFSNSRSEMNVSTLELGDSALYLCASSLGTGGTDTQYFGPGTRLTVL.

J is TRBJ2-7 and V is TRBV6-6; D is possibly TRBD1 (6 bases). The CDR3 runs to 13 residues. Trimming cost V 5 bases and J 1 base, with 9 bases left between them. Germline V gene lookup returns CDR1 MNHNY and CDR2 SVGAGI (reference sequence). The CDR3 loop is CASSKTGSYEQYF. The CDR3 DNA follows: TGTGCCAGCAGTAAGACAGGTTCCTACGAGCAGTACTTC.

V gene TRBV5-1 combines with J gene TRBJ1-6; TRBD1 is a possible D gene (5 bases). Germline loops: CDR1 SGHRS, CDR2 YFSETQ. The CDR3 contains 17 residues. Trimming cost V 3 bases and J 5 bases, with 18 bases left between them. The CDR3: CASSSDPYRQNNSPLHF. CDR3 sequence (DNA): TGCGCCAGCAGCTCGGACCCCTATAGACAGAATAATTCACCCCTCCACTTT.

The chain joins TRBV19 to TRBJ2-1; 12 nucleotides align to TRBD2. From germline, CDR1 is LNHDA and CDR2 SQIVND (reference sequence). V lost 5 bases and J lost 5; bases outside the gene matches: 7. The CDR3 runs 16 residues. The CDR3 coding sequence is TGTGCCAGTAGTTCCTCTAGCGGGGGGGGCCACAATGAGCAGTTCTTC. Protein product: CASSSSSGGGHNEQFF. The full variable domain, rest sourced from reference TRBV19 and TRBJ2-1, is DGGITQSPKYLFRKEGQNVTLSCEQNLNHDAMYWYRQDPGQGLRLIYYSQIVNDFQKGDIAEGYSVSREKKESFPLTVTSAQKNPTAFYLCASSSSSGGGHNEQFFGPGTRLTVL.

This clone was picked up one time. The J gene is TRBJ1-6, the V gene TRBV4-1; TRBD1 matches at 7 bases. The CDR3 has 17 amino acids. V trimming: 4 bases; J trimming: 1 base; junction bases outside the gene matches: 7. Germline loops: CDR1 MGHRA, CDR2 YSYEKL. The CDR3 is CASSRVTGDSYNSPLHF. DNA for the CDR3: TGCGCCAGCAGCCGAGTAACAGGGGATTCCTATAATTCACCCCTCCACTTT.

The V and J genes are TRBV30 and TRBJ2-2; D might be TRBD1 (5 bases). Trimming removed 1 base from V and 4 bases from J, with 16 bases in between. Looked up from germline, CDR1 is GTSNPN and CDR2 is SVGIG (reference sequence). This CDR3 is built from 16 residues. CDR3 DNA: TGTGCCTGGAGTGGGCGGACACAAACTTTCACCGGGGAGCTGTTTTTT. Protein product: CAWSGRTQTFTGELFF.

The rearrangement uses TRBV24-1 and TRBJ2-5; TRBD2 is a possible D gene (6 bases). Between the trimmed V and J ends, which lost 4 bases and 1 base, there was a span of 12 bases. Germline CDR1 is KGHDR and CDR2 is SFDVKD. The length of the CDR3 is 15 residues. The CDR3 sequence: CATSDPGTGQETQYF. As DNA, the CDR3 is TGTGCCACCAGTGACCCCGGGACTGGCCAAGAGACCCAGTACTTC.

This chain connects TRBV12-3 or TRBV12-4 to TRBJ2-7; a weak D match, TRBD1 (5 bases). CDR3 length equals 12 residues. V lost 3 bases and J lost 6, with 9 bases in between. The CDR3 region has the DNA TGTGCCAGCAGTTTTGGCCAGGGCGAGCAGTACTTC. Its translation is CASSFGQGEQYF.

This rearrangement joins TRBV30 to TRBJ2-4; 8 bases match TRBD1. The CDR3 extends over 15 amino acids. The J segment lost 3 bases and the V segment lost 0 bases, leaving 4 bases of the junction unmatched. Germline V gene lookup returns CDR1 GTSNPN and CDR2 SVGIG (reference sequence). CDR3: CAWSVTGTGKNIQYF. In DNA, the CDR3 is TGTGCCTGGAGTGTAACCGGGACAGGCAAAAACATTCAGTACTTC. Full variable domain (missing parts from reference TRBV30 and TRBJ2-4): SQTIHQWPATLVQPVGSPLSLECTVEGTSNPNLYWYRQAAGRGLQLLFYSVGIGQISSEVPQNLSASRPQDRQFILSSKKLLLSDSGFYLCAWSVTGTGKNIQYFGAGTRLSVL.

The chain links TRBV7-2 to TRBJ2-5, with D perhaps matching TRBD2 (6 bases). Trimming removed 1 base at V and 4 bases at J, with 7 bases between. The germline CDR1 and CDR2 sequences are SGHTA and FQGNSA. The CDR3 is made up of 13 amino acids. CDR3 coding DNA: TGTGCCAGCAGCTTAGGGGGGGTAGAGACCCAGTACTTC. Translation: CASSLGGVETQYF.

The chain carries TRBV19 and TRBJ2-2, with 11 bases fitting TRBD2. The CDR3 loop spans 15 amino acids. V shed 9 bases, J shed 4 bases, and the junction held 7 bases outside the gene matches. CDR1 and CDR2 (germline): LNHDA, SQIVND (reference sequence). The CDR3 loop is CASTASGGLTGELFF. CDR3 DNA sequence: TGTGCCAGCACTGCTAGCGGGGGGCTCACCGGGGAGCTGTTTTTT.

This sequence joins TRBV6-2 or TRBV6-3 and TRBJ2-1; tentative D call: TRBD1 (5 bases). Germline CDR1 and CDR2: MNHEY and SVGEGT. This CDR3 region has 14 residues. The V and J ends lost 0 bases and 9 bases respectively, with 12 bases between them. CDR3 residues: CASSYSRRGGEQFF. The CDR3 nucleotides are TGTGCCAGCAGTTACTCTAGAAGGGGCGGTGAGCAGTTCTTC.

The V gene is TRBV6-5, the J gene TRBJ2-5; TRBD1 agrees at 8 bases. This CDR3 comprises 16 residues. V gave up 4 bases and J gave up 5 bases; unmatched junction bases: 12. Germline loops: CDR1 MNHEY, CDR2 SVGAGI. CDR3 amino acids: CASSLTGDSGWETQYF. The CDR3 region has the DNA TGTGCCAGCAGTTTGACAGGGGACTCGGGTTGGGAGACCCAGTACTTC.